The source of this T cell receptor (beta chain) is a study of blood T cells in healthy people across ages. General observations from the study: Both naive CD4+ cell counts and diversity were greater in long-lived donors than in aged donors.

Peripheral blood was drawn, 7.5 to 10 milliliters per donor. PBMCs, at least 7 million per sample, were isolated. For this clonotype: The antigen is unknown.

PCR was performed a second time for roughly 7 to 11 cycles using a sample-barcoded 5' primer and a J-beta primer mix. Every individual sample yielded 2.5 million or more paired-end reads (each containing CDR3). TCRdb re-analysed the 5' RACE reads in MiXCR, keeping a single row per CDR3 protein. The table records about 1.4 million distinct CDR3 sequences, around 59% of them present only once. Sequencing was done on a sample of blood. The source of this sequence is a man aged 18-30 years in good health.

The CDR3 coding sequence is TGCGCCAGCAGCCAAGCTTTCGGACATCATGGCTACACCTTC. This translates into CASSQAFGHHGYTF. The chain recombines TRBV4-3 with TRBJ1-2; D might be TRBD1 (5 bases). V was shortened by 1 base and J by 6 bases, with 12 bases between the two germline ends. CDR1 is LGHNA and CDR2 is YSLEER in the germline V gene. The CDR3 is 14 residues long.